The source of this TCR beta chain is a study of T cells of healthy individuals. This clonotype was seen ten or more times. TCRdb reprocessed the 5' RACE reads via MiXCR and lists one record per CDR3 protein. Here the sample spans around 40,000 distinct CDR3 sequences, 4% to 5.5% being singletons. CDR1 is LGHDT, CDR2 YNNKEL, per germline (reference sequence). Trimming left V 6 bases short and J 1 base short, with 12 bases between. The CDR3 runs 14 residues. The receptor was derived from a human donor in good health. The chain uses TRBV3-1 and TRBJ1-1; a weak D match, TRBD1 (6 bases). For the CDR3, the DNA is TGTGCCAGCAGTCGAGGGGACACGAACACTGAAGCTTTCTTT. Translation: CASSRGDTNTEAFF. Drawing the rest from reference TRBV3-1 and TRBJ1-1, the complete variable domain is DTAVSQTPKYLVTQMGNDKSIKCEQNLGHDTMYWYKQDSKKFLKIMFSYNNKELIINETVPNRFSPKSPDKAHLNLHINSLELGDSAVYFCASSRGDTNTEAFFGQGTRLTVV.